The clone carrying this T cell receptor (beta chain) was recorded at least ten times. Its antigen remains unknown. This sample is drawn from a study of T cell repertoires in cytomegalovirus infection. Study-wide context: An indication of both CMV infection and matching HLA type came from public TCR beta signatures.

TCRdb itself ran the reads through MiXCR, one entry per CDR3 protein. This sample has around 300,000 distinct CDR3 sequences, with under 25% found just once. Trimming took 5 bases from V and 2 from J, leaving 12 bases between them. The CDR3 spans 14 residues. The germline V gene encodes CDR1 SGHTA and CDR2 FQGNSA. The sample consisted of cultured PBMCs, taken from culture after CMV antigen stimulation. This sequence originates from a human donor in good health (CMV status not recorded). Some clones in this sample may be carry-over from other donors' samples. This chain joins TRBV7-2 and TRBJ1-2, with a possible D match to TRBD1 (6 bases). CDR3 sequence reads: CASSPRQGNYGYTF. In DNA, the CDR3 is TGTGCCAGCAGCCCGCGCCAGGGGAACTATGGCTACACCTTC.